This note documents a single T cell receptor (beta chain) sequence. These data come from a study of blood T cell repertoires in COVID-19. Study at large: Acute and convalescent COVID-19 specimens originated in the United States, Italy and Spain. T cells, B-cell-depleted T cells, or PBMCs supplied cDNA or gDNA.

Methods used by the authors: Estimates of nucleated cell counts were drawn from the amplification of reference gene primers. The method was immunoSEQ multiplex PCR; TCRdb's version includes in-frame clones alone and lacks a portion of them. Clone size and V and J calls were adopted from that table, with D and trimming inferred from the DNA. Of 7,900 or so clones in the sample, under 90% were seen once. The clonotype comes from a human donor in a cohort sampled during active COVID-19. Sequencing used peripheral blood.

The DNA for the CDR3 is TGTGCCAGCAGTAGGAGCTCCTATAATTCACCCCTCCACTTT. This sequence encodes CASSRSSYNSPLHF. The V gene is TRBV7-2, the J gene TRBJ1-6; D is unclear. Germline CDR1 is SGHTA and CDR2 is FQGNSA. The CDR3 has 14 amino acids. V lost 6 bases and J lost 0, with 6 bases in between.